This is a list of T cell receptor beta chains from one sample in a study of response to subunit inactivated influenza vaccine. Via MiXCR, TCRdb re-called the RT-PCR reads, giving one row per CDR3 protein. Of some 850,000 distinct CDR3 sequences listed, 15% to 20% are singletons. The sequenced sample was PBMCs from blood, obtained more than 4 days after vaccination. All receptors come from a man in his fifties who received an inactivated influenza vaccine. The CDR3 runs from the conserved cysteine through the conserved F or W. Fields, in order: J gene, D gene, V gene, clone size, CDR3 DNA, CDR3 protein. The D gene is left open where the match is weak. For some rows the clone size is stated as once, few or many, or as a class when expanded; others skip it.

j_call: TRBJ2-7; d_call: TRBD1; v_call: TRBV29-1; clone_size: few; cdr3_nt: TGCAGCGTTGGGGGGACAGGAGGCTACGAGCAGTACTTC; cdr3_aa: CSVGGTGGYEQYF
j_call: TRBJ2-7; d_call: NA; v_call: TRBV29-1; clone_size: few; cdr3_nt: TGCAGCTGTTGGGGGGGGCTTGGGAGCTCCTACGAGCAGTACTTC; cdr3_aa: CSCWGGLGSSYEQYF
j_call: TRBJ2-5; d_call: TRBD2; v_call: TRBV10-3; clone_size: NA; cdr3_nt: TGTGCCATCAGTGCGAGCGGGGGGGCCATCCAAGAGACCCAGTACTTC; cdr3_aa: CAISASGGAIQETQYF
j_call: TRBJ1-1; d_call: NA; v_call: TRBV5-1; clone_size: many; cdr3_nt: TGCGCCAGCAGCAACCATATTCAGGGAGCCACTGAAGCTTTCTTT; cdr3_aa: CASSNHIQGATEAFF
j_call: TRBJ2-2; d_call: NA; v_call: TRBV28; clone_size: NA; cdr3_nt: TGTGCCAGCAGTAATTATAAGGATTCGGCCGGGGAGCTGTTTTTT; cdr3_aa: CASSNYKDSAGELFF
j_call: TRBJ2-1; d_call: NA; v_call: TRBV12-3/TRBV12-4; clone_size: few; cdr3_nt: TGTGCCAGCAGTTTATTCGGATACAATGAGCAGTTCTTC; cdr3_aa: CASSLFGYNEQFF
j_call: TRBJ2-1; d_call: TRBD2; v_call: TRBV7-2; clone_size: NA; cdr3_nt: TGTGCCAGCAGCTTAGCGAGCGGGAGCCGACACAATGAGCAGTTCTTC; cdr3_aa: CASSLASGSRHNEQFF
j_call: TRBJ2-5; d_call: NA; v_call: TRBV12-3/TRBV12-4; clone_size: NA; cdr3_nt: TGTGCCAGCAGTTTAGACGTCATAAGGGAGACCCAGTACTTC; cdr3_aa: CASSLDVIRETQYF
j_call: TRBJ2-3; d_call: NA; v_call: TRBV10-3; clone_size: NA; cdr3_nt: TGTGCCATCAGTTTGAGCGGACCCTACTATAGCACAGATACGCAGTATTTT; cdr3_aa: CAISLSGPYYSTDTQYF
j_call: TRBJ2-7; d_call: NA; v_call: TRBV20-1; clone_size: NA; cdr3_nt: TGCAGTGCTAGAGTCGAGACAGCATCCTACGAGCAGTACTTC; cdr3_aa: CSARVETASYEQYF
j_call: TRBJ1-2; d_call: TRBD1; v_call: TRBV15; clone_size: few; cdr3_nt: TGTGCCACCAGCAGAGATAGGCGCAGGGGGCGGCTCTATGGCTACACCTTC; cdr3_aa: CATSRDRRRGRLYGYTF
j_call: TRBJ2-5; d_call: NA; v_call: TRBV20-1; clone_size: NA; cdr3_nt: TGCAGTGCTAGATCGCCTAGCAGGCTCCCCTTAACGGGGGAGACCCAGTACTTC; cdr3_aa: CSARSPSRLPLTGETQYF
j_call: TRBJ2-5; d_call: TRBD1; v_call: TRBV5-1; clone_size: NA; cdr3_nt: TGCGCCAGCAGCTTTACCGGGACAGGGGTAGAGACCCAGTACTTC; cdr3_aa: CASSFTGTGVETQYF
j_call: TRBJ2-5; d_call: NA; v_call: TRBV5-6; clone_size: NA; cdr3_nt: TGTGCCAGCAGCTTGGCCGCCTTACTTTCCTTC; cdr3_aa: CASSLAALLSF
j_call: TRBJ2-2; d_call: NA; v_call: TRBV6-5; clone_size: NA; cdr3_nt: TGTGCCAGCAGTTTATCGGGGGATAGGATCGGGGAGCTGTTTTTT; cdr3_aa: CASSLSGDRIGELFF
j_call: TRBJ2-7; d_call: NA; v_call: TRBV5-1; clone_size: NA; cdr3_nt: TGCGCCATTCTAACAGGGCCCACGGAGGCTCATAAGCCCTACGAGCAGTACTTC; cdr3_aa: CAILTGPTEAHKPYEQYF
j_call: TRBJ2-2; d_call: TRBD2; v_call: TRBV18; clone_size: NA; cdr3_nt: TGTGCCAGCTCAACTAGCGGGGCCAAAGTCACCGGGGAGCTGTTTTTT; cdr3_aa: CASSTSGAKVTGELFF
j_call: TRBJ1-5; d_call: NA; v_call: TRBV6-2/TRBV6-3; clone_size: few; cdr3_nt: TGTGCCAGCAGTTACCCATGGACAGTCCCTGGCAATCAGCCCCAGCATTTT; cdr3_aa: CASSYPWTVPGNQPQHF
j_call: TRBJ2-2; d_call: TRBD2; v_call: TRBV7-8; clone_size: few; cdr3_nt: TGTGCCAGCAGCTTAGCGCGACTAGCGGGAGGCGCGAACACCGGGGAGCTGTTTTTT; cdr3_aa: CASSLARLAGGANTGELFF
j_call: TRBJ2-7; d_call: TRBD1; v_call: TRBV28; clone_size: few; cdr3_nt: TGTGCCAGCAGTCCGCCAGGGGGTATGGGCTCCTACGAGCAGTACTTC; cdr3_aa: CASSPPGGMGSYEQYF
j_call: TRBJ1-4; d_call: TRBD1; v_call: TRBV4-3; clone_size: many; cdr3_nt: TGCGCCAGCAGCCATTCCGACAGGGGGCTGAAAGAAAAACTGTTTTTT; cdr3_aa: CASSHSDRGLKEKLFF
j_call: TRBJ2-1; d_call: TRBD1; v_call: TRBV29-1; clone_size: few; cdr3_nt: TGCAGCGTTGACGAACAGGGGGTTTTTTTTTCGTTCTACAATGAGCAGTTCTTC; cdr3_aa: CSVDEQGVFFSFYNEQFF
j_call: TRBJ2-2; d_call: NA; v_call: TRBV7-2; clone_size: NA; cdr3_nt: TGTGCCAGCAGATCGGGAAGGGGCGGCGGGGAGCTGTTTTTT; cdr3_aa: CASRSGRGGGELFF
j_call: TRBJ2-1; d_call: NA; v_call: TRBV5-1; clone_size: NA; cdr3_nt: TGCGCCAGTAAACCTGGATATTCCTACAATGAGCAGTTCTTC; cdr3_aa: CASKPGYSYNEQFF
j_call: TRBJ2-3; d_call: TRBD1; v_call: TRBV7-3; clone_size: NA; cdr3_nt: TGTGCCAGCAGCTACGACAGGGCAGATACGCAGTATTTT; cdr3_aa: CASSYDRADTQYF
j_call: TRBJ2-1; d_call: TRBD2; v_call: TRBV20-1; clone_size: few; cdr3_nt: TGCAGTGCTAGAGTCCGGGGGAGGGCCTACAATGAGCAGTTCTTC; cdr3_aa: CSARVRGRAYNEQFF
j_call: TRBJ2-3; d_call: TRBD2; v_call: TRBV10-2; clone_size: few; cdr3_nt: TGCGCCACCAATAGCGGGGGGGCAAGTGGAGATACGCAGTATTTT; cdr3_aa: CATNSGGASGDTQYF
j_call: TRBJ1-2; d_call: NA; v_call: TRBV29-1; clone_size: many; cdr3_nt: TGCAGCGTTGAAGATTTGGGGAGGAGTATCTGGGACTATGGCTACACCTTC; cdr3_aa: CSVEDLGRSIWDYGYTF
j_call: TRBJ2-7; d_call: NA; v_call: TRBV20-1; clone_size: few; cdr3_nt: TGCAGTGATGAGTCCCTCGGGTACGAGCAGTACTTC; cdr3_aa: CSDESLGYEQYF
j_call: TRBJ2-5; d_call: NA; v_call: TRBV5-1; clone_size: few; cdr3_nt: TGCGCCAGCAGCTTGGATGTTTTCCAAGAGACCCAGTACTTC; cdr3_aa: CASSLDVFQETQYF
j_call: TRBJ2-7; d_call: TRBD1; v_call: TRBV5-6; clone_size: few; cdr3_nt: TGTGCCAGCAGCTCGGCTGGACAGGGAATCTACGAGCAGTACTTC; cdr3_aa: CASSSAGQGIYEQYF
j_call: TRBJ2-3; d_call: NA; v_call: TRBV18; clone_size: NA; cdr3_nt: TGTGCCAGCTCACCACCGTCGAGGAGAGATACGCAGTATTTT; cdr3_aa: CASSPPSRRDTQYF